This TCR beta chain was sequenced during a study of control samples from healthy donors and cancer patients. Using immunoSEQ multiplex PCR, the repertoire was profiled, and TCRdb retains in-frame clones only, with some absent. The sample includes roughly 95,000 clones, 80% to 95% of them seen just once. Trimming took off 1 base at V and 7 bases at J, with 14 bases between the two ends. CDR3 length: 15 residues. Germline CDR1 and CDR2: MNHEY and SVGAGI. Sequences were obtained from blood. The clonotype was recovered from a human donor in good health. The donor label of this sample is uncertain. The V gene is TRBV6-5, the J gene TRBJ2-1; D gene unclear. The CDR3 DNA is TGTGCCAGCAGTTACTTCCGGAGCCAAAGTAATGAGCAGTTCTTC. Protein product: CASSYFRSQSNEQFF.